Below, 13 T cell receptor beta chains from the same sample are listed, as sequenced in a study of metastatic and nonmetastatic thyroid tumors. Nobody among the patients had been given any treatment before thyroid surgery. TCRdb re-called clones from the PCR reads using MiXCR. The sample includes 14,000 or so clones, about 25% seen only once; the top ten take around 7.8%. What was sequenced was blood. The receptors stem from a female donor with papillary thyroid cancer or a benign thyroid nodule (not recorded which). Some clones in this sample may be carry-over from other donors' samples.

J is TRBJ2-7 and V is TRBV11-2; D unclear. Germline CDR1 reads SGHAT; CDR2 reads FQNNGV. Trimming stripped 1 base from V and 2 bases from J, with 9 bases between. This CDR3 is 14 amino acids long. CDR3: CASSLVRLPYEQYF. In nucleotides, the CDR3 is TGTGCCAGCAGCTTAGTCAGGCTACCCTACGAGCAGTACTTC.

This clone was seen many times. The chain couples TRBV7-2 to TRBJ2-3; possible D gene TRBD2, 5 bases. Germline V lookup: CDR1 SGHTA, CDR2 FQGNSA. The CDR3 has 16 amino acids. Between the trimmed V and J ends, which lost 4 bases and 0 bases, there was a span of 14 bases. The CDR3 spells CASSSWEMTSTDTQYF. CDR3 in DNA: TGTGCCAGCAGCTCATGGGAGATGACTAGCACAGATACGCAGTATTTT.

In the case of this clone: A much larger clone is a single base away; this may be a read error. V usage is TRBV18 and J usage is TRBJ2-1; 11 bases map to TRBD2. Germline loops: CDR1 KGHSH, CDR2 LQKENI. CDR3 length: 16 amino acids. As DNA, the CDR3 is TGTGCCAGCTCACCGAGTAGCGGGAGGGCCCTGAATGGGCAGTTCTTC. Residues: CASSPSSGRALNGQFF.

This clone is deemed medium-sized. The V and J genes are TRBV6-2 or TRBV6-3 and TRBJ2-3, with 11 bases matching TRBD1. Germline values: CDR1 MNHEY, CDR2 SVGEGT. The CDR3 runs 15 residues. The trim removed 2 bases at V and 7 bases at J, leaving 5 bases unmatched. The CDR3, as DNA: TGTGCCAGCAGTTACCCTGGACAGGGGGCTAATACGCAGTATTTT. Its protein is CASSYPGQGANTQYF.

This clone has at least ten counts. V usage is TRBV3-1 and J usage is TRBJ2-5; a weak D match, TRBD2 (5 bases). The CDR3 runs to 12 residues. V lost 8 bases, J lost 5 bases, and 12 bases lay in between. Germline values: CDR1 LGHDT, CDR2 YNNKEL (reference sequence). CDR3 coding DNA: TGTGCCAGCGGGAGAGAGCAGGAGACCCAGTACTTC. It specifies CASGREQETQYF.

Within the sample, this clone is medium-sized. The rearrangement joins TRBV28 to TRBJ1-1, with D possibly being TRBD1 (6 bases). V was shortened by 3 bases and J by 0 bases, with 14 bases between the two germline ends. This CDR3 is built from 16 residues. Germline V gene lookup returns CDR1 MDHEN and CDR2 SYDVKM. The CDR3 sequence: CASSFGGGSMNTEAFF. CDR3 nucleotide sequence: TGTGCCAGCAGTTTTGGGGGGGGCAGCATGAACACTGAAGCTTTCTTT.

This clone was recorded only once. The CDR3 DNA reads as TGTGCCAGCAGCCGGAACAGGGTTCGGACTGAAGCTTTCTTT. Translated, it gives CASSRNRVRTEAFF. The chain combines TRBV14 with TRBJ1-1; tentatively, D is TRBD1 (6 bases). Germline V gives CDR1 SGHDN, CDR2 FVKESK. The CDR3 spans 14 residues. The V end lost 4 bases, the J end lost 5 bases, and 14 bases lay between the germline ends.

This rearrangement joins TRBV5-1 to TRBJ2-3, with TRBD2 matching over 8 bases. After removal of 2 bases from V and 2 bases from J, the junction contained 4 bases not matched to a gene. The CDR3 extends over 15 amino acids. The germline V gene encodes CDR1 SGHRS and CDR2 YFSETQ. CDR3 nucleotides: TGCGCCAGCAGCTTCCAGCGGGGGAACACAGATACGCAGTATTTT. Its protein product is CASSFQRGNTDTQYF.

The sample holds many counts of this clone. A much larger clone sits a single nucleotide away, making a read error possible. The chain joins TRBV4-3 to TRBJ2-5; no reliable D call. Germline-derived CDR1 and CDR2 are LGHNA and YSLEER. CDR3 length: 14 amino acids. Trimming left V 0 bases short and J 2 bases short, with 7 bases between. DNA for the CDR3: TGCGCCAGCAGCCAAGAGGTCAGTCAAGAGACCCAGTACTTC. Translating it yields CASSQEVSQETQYF.

The rearrangement uses TRBV20-1 and TRBJ2-1; D may match TRBD1 or TRBD2 (5 bases each). The CDR3 totals 16 residues. V was pared by 2 bases and J by 0 bases, with 14 bases between. The germline V gene encodes CDR1 DFQATT and CDR2 SNEGSKA (reference sequence). CDR3 region: CSARLRGPSSYNEQFF. The CDR3 DNA reads as TGCAGTGCTAGATTACGGGGCCCGAGCTCCTACAATGAGCAGTTCTTC.

The genes are TRBV6-1 and TRBJ1-2; 7 bases align to TRBD1. Germline loops: CDR1 MNHNS, CDR2 SASEGT. The J segment lost 6 bases and the V segment lost 3 bases, leaving 4 bases of the junction unmatched. CDR3 length: 13 residues. CDR3 sequence (DNA): TGTGCCAGCAGTGACAACAGGGGAAATGGCTACACCTTC. Its protein product is CASSDNRGNGYTF.

This clone was observed a few times. The chain links TRBV19 to TRBJ2-5; D is ambiguous. This CDR3 is built from 12 residues. Germline V gene lookup returns CDR1 LNHDA and CDR2 SQIVND (reference sequence). V lost 7 bases to trimming and J lost 5 bases, with 11 bases between them. The CDR3 DNA follows: TGTGCCAGTATTCTAGGTCGGGAGACCCAGTACTTC. Encoded protein: CASILGRETQYF.

This clone is labeled as medium-sized. The chain joins TRBV6-1 to TRBJ1-1, with D perhaps matching TRBD1 (5 bases). CDR1 is MNHNS and CDR2 is SASEGT in the germline V gene. The length of the CDR3 is 14 residues. Between the trimmed V and J ends, which lost 2 bases and 6 bases, there was a span of 13 bases. This chain's CDR3 is CASSERWVGAEAFF. The CDR3 region has the DNA TGTGCCAGCAGTGAAAGATGGGTAGGGGCTGAAGCTTTCTTT.